One sample yielded the 5 T cell receptor beta chains listed below, sequenced in a study of blood T cell repertoires in COVID-19. Clones were read by immunoSEQ multiplex PCR, and TCRdb kept only the in-frame ones, dropping some. Here the sample spans 150,000 to 170,000 clones, under 85% being singletons. Input material: peripheral blood. Every receptor here comes from a man aged 55 to 69 with COVID-19, enrolled during active disease.

This sequence joins TRBV7-9 and TRBJ1-5, with unresolved D. The V end lost 2 bases, the J end lost 0 bases, and 8 bases lay between the germline ends. This CDR3 spans 15 amino acids. Germline CDR1 SEHNR, CDR2 FQNEAQ (reference sequence). The CDR3, as DNA: TGTGCCAGCAGCTTAAGTCAGGATAGCAATCAGCCCCAGCATTTT. Residues: CASSLSQDSNQPQHF.

This chain joins TRBV6-5 and TRBJ1-2; D possibly corresponds to TRBD1 (6 bases). From germline, CDR1 is MNHEY and CDR2 SVGAGI. CDR3 size: 15 residues. The ends were cut back, 2 bases at V and 4 bases at J, with 14 bases in the middle. CDR3 in DNA: TGTGCCAGCAGTTACGATCGGACAGCTACCTATGGCTACACCTTC. Translating gives CASSYDRTATYGYTF.

The chain has TRBV7-8 and TRBJ1-5; 7 bases match TRBD1. CDR3 length: 15 amino acids. CDR1 and CDR2 (germline): SGHVS, FQNEAQ. After removal of 5 bases from V and 4 bases from J, the junction contained 8 bases not matched to a gene. CDR3 coding DNA: TGTGCCAGCAGCGACAGGGAAAACGCAAATCAGCCCCAGCATTTT. Translated, it gives CASSDRENANQPQHF.

The V call is TRBV3-1 (or the pseudogene TRBV3-2), the J call TRBJ2-7; 7 bases are a match to TRBD1. J gave up 3 bases and V 4 bases, and 6 bases lay outside the gene matches. This CDR3 is 14 amino acids long. Germline values: CDR1 LGHDT, CDR2 YNNKEL (reference sequence). CDR3 sequence (DNA): TGTGCCAGCAGCCTGGGGGACAGCATCTACGAGCAGTACTTC. It codes for CASSLGDSIYEQYF.

The rearrangement links TRBV6-6 to TRBJ1-2, with a tentative D call TRBD1 (5 bases). This CDR3 has 15 amino acids. With 2 bases removed from V and 0 bases from J, the gap between germline ends came to 10 bases. CDR1 is MNHNY, CDR2 SVGAGI, per germline (reference sequence). The CDR3 region has the DNA TGTGCCAGCAGTTACACTCGGGGGACTAACTATGGCTACACCTTC. Its translation is CASSYTRGTNYGYTF.